This passage covers 15 T cell receptor beta chains from one sample sequenced in a study of cytomegalovirus exposure and HLA in healthy donors. PCR involved 60 Vbeta and 13 Jbeta primers. Some clones are missing from TCRdb's copy, which holds only in-frame ones; the method was immunoSEQ multiplex PCR. There are 200,000 to 250,000 clones in the sample; 70% to 90% occur only once, and approximately 8.4% lies in the top ten. Sequenced: PBMCs. The receptor set was obtained from a woman aged 60 to 75 in good health and CMV-seropositive.

The chain carries TRBV6-5 and TRBJ2-7; 7 nucleotides agree with TRBD2. This CDR3 spans 14 amino acids. Per the germline V gene, CDR1 is MNHEY and CDR2 is SVGAGI. The V and J ends lost 2 bases and 5 bases, in that order; junction bases with no gene match: 6. The CDR3 DNA sequence: TGTGCCAGCAGTTACGGCGGGAGTCTCGACGAGCAGTACTTC. This translates into CASSYGGSLDEQYF.

In its sample, this clone was seen a few times. This chain uses TRBV7-3 with TRBJ2-3; 7 bases line up with TRBD2. This CDR3 comprises 15 residues. V lost 3 bases and J lost 0; bases outside the gene matches: 3. Germline V gives CDR1 SGHTA, CDR2 FQGTGA. DNA of the CDR3: TGTGCCAGCAGCTTCCAAGCGGGGAGCACAGATACGCAGTATTTT. It codes for CASSFQAGSTDTQYF.

The CDR3 reads CASSGPPGNNEQFF. The CDR3 nucleotides are TGCGCCAGCAGTGGGCCGCCGGGGAACAATGAGCAGTTCTTC. The gene calls are TRBV10-1 and TRBJ2-1; tentatively, D is TRBD2 (5 bases). Germline-derived CDR1 and CDR2 are WNHNN and SYGVQD (reference sequence). The CDR3 covers 14 residues. Between the trimmed V and J ends, which lost 4 bases and 5 bases, there was a span of 12 bases.

This sequence joins TRBV10-3 and TRBJ2-7; D gene ambiguous. This CDR3 has 11 amino acids. The germline gives CDR1 ENHRY, CDR2 SYGVKD. The V and J ends lost 4 bases and 3 bases respectively, with 4 bases between them. The DNA for the CDR3 is TGTGCCATCAGTGGCGACTACGAGCAGTACTTC. Its translation: CAISGDYEQYF.

CDR3 nucleotides: TGTGCCAGCAGCTTAGCCCCTAGGGGCTCCTACGAGCAGTACTTC. This gives the protein CASSLAPRGSYEQYF. The chain uses TRBV13 and TRBJ2-5; tentatively, D is TRBD1 (5 bases). The J call may be mistaken, given a closer DNA end match to TRBJ2-7. The CDR3 is 15 amino acids. The V gene's germline CDR1 is PRHDT and CDR2 FYEKMQ (reference sequence).

The chain recombines TRBV9 with TRBJ2-3, with a weak D call TRBD2 (5 bases). The germline V gene has CDR1 SGDLS and CDR2 YYNGEE. CDR3 size: 14 residues. V was clipped by 0 bases and J by 7 bases, with 12 bases between them. The CDR3 loop reads CASSVGSSGNTQYF. The CDR3 nucleotides are TGTGCCAGCAGCGTAGGCAGTTCCGGGAATACGCAGTATTTT. Combining the CDR3 with reference TRBV9 and TRBJ2-3 gives the whole variable domain DSGVTQTPKHLITATGQRVTLRCSPRSGDLSVYWYQQSLDQGLQFLIQYYNGEERAKGNILERFSAQQFPDLHSELNLSSLELGDSALYFCASSVGSSGNTQYFGPGTRLTVL.

The chain recombines TRBV7-9 with TRBJ1-4; D gene uncertain. Germline assignment: CDR1 SEHNR and CDR2 FQNEAQ (reference sequence). The CDR3 sequence is 15 residues long. The ends were cut back, 1 base at V and 6 bases at J, with 12 bases in the middle. CDR3 in DNA: TGTGCCAGCAGCTTAGGCGCCCCCCGGGATGAAAAACTGTTTTTT. It is translated as CASSLGAPRDEKLFF.

J is TRBJ2-7 and V is TRBV2, with 16 bases lining up with TRBD2. Germline trimming cut 7 bases from V and 7 bases from J; bases unmatched to any gene: 10. Per the germline V gene, CDR1 is SNHLY and CDR2 is FYNNEI. The CDR3 totals 16 residues. Written as DNA, the CDR3 is TGTGCCAGCACCCCGGGACTAGCGGGAGGGAATTGGGAGCAGTACTTC. It specifies CASTPGLAGGNWEQYF. Drawing the rest from reference TRBV2 and TRBJ2-7, the complete variable domain is EPEVTQTPSHQVTQMGQEVILRCVPISNHLYFYWYRQILGQKVEFLVSFYNNEISEKSEIFDDQFSVERPDGSNFTLKIRSTKLEDSAMYFCASTPGLAGGNWEQYFGPGTRLTVT.

This clone was observed a handful of times. The chain employs TRBV5-4 and TRBJ1-1; weak D call: TRBD1 (5 bases). V dropped 0 bases and J dropped 1 base, with 10 bases sitting between them. Germline assignment: CDR1 SGHNT and CDR2 YYREEE (reference sequence). This CDR3 contains 15 residues. The CDR3 nucleotides are TGTGCCAGCAGCTTGGAGATCAGGGAGAACACTGAAGCTTTCTTT. This sequence encodes CASSLEIRENTEAFF.

This chain links TRBV9 with TRBJ1-2; D gene unclear. This CDR3 has 15 amino acids. Germline V lookup: CDR1 SGDLS, CDR2 YYNGEE. The ends were cut back, 0 bases at V and 5 bases at J, with 14 bases in the middle. CDR3 protein: CASSVGVSGRYGYTF. In DNA, the CDR3 is TGTGCCAGCAGCGTAGGGGTGTCAGGCCGGTATGGCTACACCTTC. Drawing the rest from reference TRBV9 and TRBJ1-2, the complete variable domain is DSGVTQTPKHLITATGQRVTLRCSPRSGDLSVYWYQQSLDQGLQFLIQYYNGEERAKGNILERFSAQQFPDLHSELNLSSLELGDSALYFCASSVGVSGRYGYTFGSGTRLTVV.

This clone was observed a handful of times. The V gene is TRBV19, the J gene TRBJ1-1; D gene uncertain. V shed 6 bases and J shed 0 bases, with 14 bases lying between them. From germline, CDR1 is LNHDA and CDR2 SQIVND (reference sequence). This CDR3 is built from 15 residues. The CDR3 region has the DNA TGTGCCAGTAGACGAGGCAGCCAGATGAACACTGAAGCTTTCTTT. Amino acids: CASRRGSQMNTEAFF.

This clone was detected a few times. The chain employs TRBV5-1 and TRBJ2-5; no firm D call. The V end was cut by 0 bases, the J end by 4 bases, with 10 bases between. The CDR3 is 14 residues long. Germline CDR1 and CDR2: SGHRS and YFSETQ. In nucleotides, the CDR3 is TGCGCCAGCAGCTTGGATAATCCCAGAGAGACCCAGTACTTC. It is translated as CASSLDNPRETQYF.

This chain uses TRBV7-8 with TRBJ1-1; possible D gene TRBD1, 6 bases. Trimming took 4 bases from V and 0 from J, leaving 12 bases between them. Germline CDR1 is SGHVS and CDR2 is FQNEAQ. CDR3 length: 15 residues. The CDR3: CASSYGQLMNTEAFF. For the CDR3, the DNA is TGTGCCAGCAGCTACGGACAGCTTATGAACACTGAAGCTTTCTTT.

This chain joins TRBV4-1 and TRBJ1-5, with no clear D. From germline, CDR1 is MGHRA and CDR2 YSYEKL. V was cut by 5 bases and J by 0 bases, with 8 bases left in between. The CDR3 runs to 14 residues. The CDR3 bases are TGCGCCAGCAGCGCAACAAGTAGCAATCAGCCCCAGCATTTT. Protein product: CASSATSSNQPQHF.

CDR3 bases: TGTGCCAGCAGCCCCGGGACTAGCGGGACCTACGAGCAGTACTTC. It specifies CASSPGTSGTYEQYF. V and J are TRBV5-4 and TRBJ2-7, with 13 bases fitting TRBD2. The CDR3 has 15 amino acids. The germline V gene encodes CDR1 SGHNT and CDR2 YYREEE (reference sequence). V dropped 4 bases and J dropped 2; count of bases not matched to a gene: 3.